This TCR beta chain was identified in a study of shared clonotypes between healthy human individuals (dated by TCRdb to the early 2020s). In the study overall: The cohort included a few men and a couple of women between 18 and 49 years of age. Different laboratories and diverse techniques were used to prepare libraries and sequence TCR repertoires, to increase sequencing depth and limit assay-specific biases. The study deeply sequenced blood TCR repertoires of several healthy adults to estimate repertoire size and the extent of clonotype sharing between individuals. Each donor's leukapheresis produced roughly between roughly 0.85 and 9.5 billion PBMCs. For each donor, CD4 naive and CD4 memory were each run on three plates, CD8 naive on two plates, and CD8 memory on one plate. Summary of the overall study and its limitations: Naive subsets generally had larger estimated clonotype richness than memory subsets did. Even with the large sequencing depth, rarefaction of the sorted-subset datasets indicated that sequencing was incomplete. Pairwise subsampling indicated that sequencing depth was expected to affect the degree of clonotype sharing among donors. Compared with non-shared clonotypes, the clonotypes found in all four sorted-subset donors had higher generation probabilities. The small number of donors limited the genetic and exposure-history diversity represented. Sampling was restricted to blood, and TCR repertoires in tissue are likely to differ from TCR repertoires in blood. Sharing across four donors was observed for about 5% of naive CD4, less than 4% of naive CD8, 2% to 2.5% of memory CD4, and about 0.38% of memory CD8 clonotypes.

In regard to this clone: It lacks a known antigen. The input lacks base qualities; no much larger clone sits a single base away. Different DNA sequences within this sample yield the same CDR3.

V sheds 2 bases and J sheds 1 base, leaving 2 bases between their ends. Including the terminal cysteine and phenylalanine, the CDR3 comprises 12 residues. Only CDR3 DNA is held: 36 bases, read in frame from base 1. Reading the germline V gene gives CDR1 SQVTM and CDR2 ANQGSEA. TCR CDR3 regions were amplified from genomic DNA by multiplex PCR using the deep immunoSEQ assay. Extracted genomic DNA from each cell subset was spread evenly across all wells of several immunoSEQ 96-well plates, with each plate serving as a replicate. For sorted subsets, approximately 190 ng genomic DNA, equal to some 28,000 T cell genomes, was loaded into each replicate PCR. The purified libraries were quantified using a Qubit 3.0 fluorometer, sized with a Bioanalyzer 2100, and then quantified again using the KAPA Library Quantification kit. Every immunoSEQ 96-well plate was sequenced on a separate single-read 150-cycle Illumina NextSeq 550 flow cell. The authors processed their data as follows. Because the immunoSEQ output held only junctional sequences and lacked quality scores, the filtering could not match the filtering applied to full-length reads. To assign V/J genes and CDR3, sequences were annotated against IMGT germline references using PyIR, a Python wrapper for IgBLAST v1.9. Reads with weak V/J assignments (E-value above 1e-6), missing CDR3, stop codons, out-of-frame junctions, or ambiguous translated residues were removed. A V3J clonotype was defined by an identical inferred V gene, J gene, and CDR3 amino acid sequence. The percentage overlap between two repertoires was calculated by dividing the number of shared unique clonotypes by the size of the smaller repertoire. RTK rarefaction, the Chao1 estimator, and Recon v2.1 estimates of unobserved clonotypes were used to assess repertoire richness. For all TCRbeta clonotypes obtained by the gDNA method from a few donors, generation probabilities were computed with OLGA. TCRdb mirrors the immuneACCESS table, restricted to in-frame sequences. Some clones are absent from its copies; in checked studies, under half trace to an unresolved V gene, and the reason for the others is unknown. That table furnishes V, J and clone size, whereas the DNA furnished D and trimming. This sample comprises approximately 1,500,000 clones, about 96% of them detected only once. The ten largest clonotypes hold about 1.2% of the sample.

The donors were healthy, HIV-negative adults with no recently reported acute infections or vaccinations. Every donor was a Caucasian adult living in Nashville, Tennessee, USA. Magnetic negative selection was used to enrich CD4+ T cells, after which naive cells were positively selected on CD45RA and the negative fraction became the memory subset. After blood collection by leukapheresis, PBMCs were isolated using Ficoll-Histopaque density gradient centrifugation and then cryopreserved in the vapor phase of liquid nitrogen. Analytical flow cytometry was used to check the purity and quantity of every magnetically sorted T cell population. From each sorted fraction, genomic DNA was isolated and quantified by UV absorbance on a Nanodrop 2000c.

Sequenced material: naive CD4+ T cells sorted from blood. The sample's cell subset or site, from its label and the paper: CD45RA+ positively selected. In this chain, TRBV29-1 is recombined with TRBJ2-2; the D gene lacks a confident call. The receptor was derived from a young man in good health. The DNA reads TGCAGCGTTGAAAAGAACACCGGGGAGCTGTTTTTT. It specifies CSVEKNTGELFF.